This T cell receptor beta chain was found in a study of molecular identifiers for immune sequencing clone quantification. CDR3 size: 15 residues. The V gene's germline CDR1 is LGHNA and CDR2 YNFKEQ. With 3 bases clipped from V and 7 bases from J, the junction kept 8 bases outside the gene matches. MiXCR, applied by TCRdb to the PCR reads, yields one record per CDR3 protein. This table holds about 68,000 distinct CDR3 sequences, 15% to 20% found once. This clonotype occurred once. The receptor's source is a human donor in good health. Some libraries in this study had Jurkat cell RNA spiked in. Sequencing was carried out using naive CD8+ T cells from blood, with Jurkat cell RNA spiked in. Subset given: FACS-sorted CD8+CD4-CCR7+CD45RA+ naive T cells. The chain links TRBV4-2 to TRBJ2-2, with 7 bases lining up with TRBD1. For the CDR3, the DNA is TGTGCCAGCAGCCACGACAGGGAAGGTGGCGGGGAGCTGTTTTTT. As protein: CASSHDREGGGELFF.